This is a list of T cell receptor beta chains from one sample in a study of T cells in Graves' hyperthyroidism and ophthalmopathy. TCRdb re-derived calls from the multiplex PCR reads in MiXCR, one entry per CDR3 protein. In the table there are hundreds of thousands of distinct CDR3 sequences, around 20% of which are singletons. The sequencing input was blood. The receptors originated from a man aged 25 to 45 with Graves' ophthalmopathy. Each CDR3 is given with its conserved first and last residue. A D gene is named only where the DNA matches it firmly. Some rows have no size entry. The others give once, few or many, or a class for an expanded clone.

cdr3_nt: TGTGCCAGCGCCCTAGCGGGTCCTCCCTACGAGCAGTACTTC
cdr3_aa: CASALAGPPYEQYF
clone_size: few
v_call: TRBV28
j_call: TRBJ2-7
d_call: TRBD2

cdr3_nt: TGTGCCAGCTCACGCACCGGGGGACAGGGTAGAAACGAGCAGTACTTC
cdr3_aa: CASSRTGGQGRNEQYF
clone_size: few
v_call: TRBV18
j_call: TRBJ2-7
d_call: TRBD1

cdr3_nt: TGTGCCAGCAGACAAACCGGGACAGGGACCAATGAGCAGTTCTTC
cdr3_aa: CASRQTGTGTNEQFF
clone_size: once
v_call: TRBV6-1
j_call: TRBJ2-1
d_call: TRBD1

cdr3_nt: TGTGCCAGCAAGTCGGGTTCGGGTGGCTACACCTTC
cdr3_aa: CASKSGSGGYTF
clone_size: few
v_call: TRBV28
j_call: TRBJ1-2
d_call: .

cdr3_nt: TGTGCCAGCAGCCCCCTCTCTTTTCGTTCCACAGATACGCAGTATTTT
cdr3_aa: CASSPLSFRSTDTQYF
clone_size: few
v_call: TRBV12-3/TRBV12-4
j_call: TRBJ2-3
d_call: .

cdr3_nt: TGCAGCGTTGGATCCGGATACGAGCAGTACTTC
cdr3_aa: CSVGSGYEQYF
clone_size: few
v_call: TRBV29-1
j_call: TRBJ2-7
d_call: .

cdr3_nt: TGCAGTGCTACCCCCAGGGCGGGATTCCAAGAGACCCAGTACTTC
cdr3_aa: CSATPRAGFQETQYF
clone_size: .
v_call: TRBV20-1
j_call: TRBJ2-5
d_call: .

cdr3_nt: TGTGCCAGCAGGAATAGCGGGAGGGCCCGTGACGAGCAGTACTTC
cdr3_aa: CASRNSGRARDEQYF
clone_size: .
v_call: TRBV7-9
j_call: TRBJ2-7
d_call: TRBD2

cdr3_nt: TGTGCCAGCAGTATCGCGTACAATCAGCCCCAGCATTTT
cdr3_aa: CASSIAYNQPQHF
clone_size: .
v_call: TRBV6-1
j_call: TRBJ1-5
d_call: .

cdr3_nt: TGTGCCAGCAGCGACAGCGGGGCAGGGGCCTACGAGCAGTACTTC
cdr3_aa: CASSDSGAGAYEQYF
clone_size: many
v_call: TRBV11-2
j_call: TRBJ2-7
d_call: .

cdr3_nt: TGCGCCAGCAGCGGGACTAGCGGGAGTGCCGGGGAGCTGTTTTTT
cdr3_aa: CASSGTSGSAGELFF
clone_size: .
v_call: TRBV5-1
j_call: TRBJ2-2
d_call: TRBD2

cdr3_nt: TGTGCCAGCCTACCTGGGGCGCGTAGTGAAAAACTGTTTTTT
cdr3_aa: CASLPGARSEKLFF
clone_size: many
v_call: TRBV28
j_call: TRBJ1-4
d_call: .

cdr3_nt: TGTGCCAGCAGCTCCGGCTTCTGGGGGAGCAATCAGCCCCAGCATTTT
cdr3_aa: CASSSGFWGSNQPQHF
clone_size: .
v_call: TRBV7-2
j_call: TRBJ1-5
d_call: .

cdr3_nt: TGCGCCAGCAGCCAAGCCAGGGAAGCTTTCTTT
cdr3_aa: CASSQAREAFF
clone_size: .
v_call: TRBV4-1
j_call: TRBJ1-1
d_call: .

cdr3_nt: TGTGCCAGCAGCGCGTCAGGGACAGGGGGTTCTGAAGCTTTCTTT
cdr3_aa: CASSASGTGGSEAFF
clone_size: .
v_call: TRBV9
j_call: TRBJ1-1
d_call: TRBD1

cdr3_nt: TGCGCCAGCAGCTGGGGACAGGGGGCGTTTTCTAATGAAAAACTGTTTTTT
cdr3_aa: CASSWGQGAFSNEKLFF
clone_size: .
v_call: TRBV5-1
j_call: TRBJ1-4
d_call: TRBD1

cdr3_nt: TGTGCCTGTTTCTCGACAGTTAACTATGGCTACACCTTC
cdr3_aa: CACFSTVNYGYTF
clone_size: few
v_call: TRBV30
j_call: TRBJ1-2
d_call: .

cdr3_nt: TGCAGTGCCCCGGCGGTCGGCGGGACCTCCTACAATGAGCAGTTCTTC
cdr3_aa: CSAPAVGGTSYNEQFF
clone_size: .
v_call: TRBV20-1
j_call: TRBJ2-1
d_call: .

cdr3_nt: TGTGCCAGCTCATCATGGGACAGTGACTATGGCTACACCTTC
cdr3_aa: CASSSWDSDYGYTF
clone_size: few
v_call: TRBV18
j_call: TRBJ1-2
d_call: TRBD1

cdr3_nt: TGTGCCAGCAGCCGAGGACTAGCGGGATTATACGAGCAGTACTTC
cdr3_aa: CASSRGLAGLYEQYF
clone_size: many
v_call: TRBV28
j_call: TRBJ2-7
d_call: TRBD2

cdr3_nt: TGTGCCAGCAGCCCCCGGGACAAGAGCACCGGGGAGCTGTTTTTT
cdr3_aa: CASSPRDKSTGELFF
clone_size: .
v_call: TRBV7-2
j_call: TRBJ2-2
d_call: .

cdr3_nt: TGCGCCAGCAGCTACTACTCGGGAGGGATGAACACTGAAGCTTTCTTT
cdr3_aa: CASSYYSGGMNTEAFF
clone_size: many
v_call: TRBV5-1
j_call: TRBJ1-1
d_call: .

cdr3_nt: TGTGCCAGCAGCGCTCTACTAGCAAGAAACACCGGGGAGCTGTTTTTT
cdr3_aa: CASSALLARNTGELFF
clone_size: .
v_call: TRBV9
j_call: TRBJ2-2
d_call: .

cdr3_nt: TGTGCCAGCAGACAACTAGTGAATGAGCAGTTCTTC
cdr3_aa: CASRQLVNEQFF
clone_size: .
v_call: TRBV12-3/TRBV12-4
j_call: TRBJ2-1
d_call: .

cdr3_nt: TGTGCCATCGTACAGGGGATGATACCATACGAGCAGTACTTC
cdr3_aa: CAIVQGMIPYEQYF
clone_size: few
v_call: TRBV6-1
j_call: TRBJ2-7
d_call: TRBD1

cdr3_nt: TGTGCCAGCAGTGGGACTAGCGGGAGGCACGAGCAGTACTTC
cdr3_aa: CASSGTSGRHEQYF
clone_size: .
v_call: TRBV25-1
j_call: TRBJ2-7
d_call: TRBD2

cdr3_nt: TGTGCCAGCAGTCCCCTGACGGAAAATCAGCCCCAGCATTTT
cdr3_aa: CASSPLTENQPQHF
clone_size: many
v_call: TRBV3-1
j_call: TRBJ1-5
d_call: .

cdr3_nt: TGCAGTGCTCTCGTCCGTGGCGGGTGGGCAGATACGCAGTATTTT
cdr3_aa: CSALVRGGWADTQYF
clone_size: few
v_call: TRBV20-1
j_call: TRBJ2-3
d_call: .

cdr3_nt: TGTGCCAGCAGCTTAGTTGGGATAAGCCCTGGAAACACCATATATTTT
cdr3_aa: CASSLVGISPGNTIYF
clone_size: few
v_call: TRBV11-2
j_call: TRBJ1-3
d_call: .

cdr3_nt: TGTGCCAGCAGCTCAGGGCCGAATGAGCAGTTCTTC
cdr3_aa: CASSSGPNEQFF
clone_size: few
v_call: TRBV7-9
j_call: TRBJ2-1
d_call: .

cdr3_nt: TGTGCCAGCAGTTCCACGGGACTAGCGATCTTATACAATGAGCAGTTCTTC
cdr3_aa: CASSSTGLAILYNEQFF
clone_size: .
v_call: TRBV6-2/TRBV6-3
j_call: TRBJ2-1
d_call: TRBD2

cdr3_nt: TGCAGCGTCGGAGCCTCGGACAGGGCAAACTACGAGCAGTACTTC
cdr3_aa: CSVGASDRANYEQYF
clone_size: .
v_call: TRBV29-1
j_call: TRBJ2-7
d_call: TRBD1

cdr3_nt: TGTGCCAGCACCCCCGGGACATCTCCCTACGAGCAGTACTTC
cdr3_aa: CASTPGTSPYEQYF
clone_size: .
v_call: TRBV28
j_call: TRBJ2-7
d_call: .

cdr3_nt: TGTGCCAGCAGTCTGGGACACCGAAAAACCCCTGCAACTAATGAAAAACTGTTTTTT
cdr3_aa: CASSLGHRKTPATNEKLFF
clone_size: few
v_call: TRBV11-2
j_call: TRBJ1-4
d_call: .

cdr3_nt: TGTGCCAGCAAAATCCAGGGTGGGCTCACAGATACGCAGTATTTT
cdr3_aa: CASKIQGGLTDTQYF
clone_size: few
v_call: TRBV6-1
j_call: TRBJ2-3
d_call: .

cdr3_nt: TGTGCCAGCAGCTTAGCTAGCACAGATACGCAGTATTTT
cdr3_aa: CASSLASTDTQYF
clone_size: many
v_call: TRBV11-3
j_call: TRBJ2-3
d_call: .

cdr3_nt: TGCGCCAGCAGCCTCAGCGATACAGGGTTCACTGAAGCTTTCTTT
cdr3_aa: CASSLSDTGFTEAFF
clone_size: many
v_call: TRBV4-1
j_call: TRBJ1-1
d_call: .

cdr3_nt: TGTGCCAGCAGTTCCCCGGGACCACTATCCTACGAGCAGTACTTC
cdr3_aa: CASSSPGPLSYEQYF
clone_size: many
v_call: TRBV28
j_call: TRBJ2-7
d_call: .

cdr3_nt: TGCGCCAGCAGCTTGGCCGGGACAGCCACTTCCTACGAGCAGTACTTC
cdr3_aa: CASSLAGTATSYEQYF
clone_size: many
v_call: TRBV5-1
j_call: TRBJ2-7
d_call: TRBD1

cdr3_nt: TGTGCCAGCAGTTTCCTCGGATTCACCTACGAGCAGTACTTC
cdr3_aa: CASSFLGFTYEQYF
clone_size: few
v_call: TRBV6-5
j_call: TRBJ2-7
d_call: .

cdr3_nt: TGTGCCAGCAGGGCGATCCAGGGTGTAGGACAGCCCCAGCATTTT
cdr3_aa: CASRAIQGVGQPQHF
clone_size: .
v_call: TRBV6-2/TRBV6-3
j_call: TRBJ1-5
d_call: .

cdr3_nt: TGTGCCAGCAGTTACTACGAACCCGGGAGTACGGAAAAACTGTTTTTT
cdr3_aa: CASSYYEPGSTEKLFF
clone_size: .
v_call: TRBV6-2/TRBV6-3
j_call: TRBJ1-4
d_call: .

cdr3_nt: TGTGCCAGCAGCAAATCGGAGGGCCTCACAGATACGCGGTATTTT
cdr3_aa: CASSKSEGLTDTRYF
clone_size: once
v_call: TRBV13
j_call: TRBJ2-3
d_call: .

cdr3_nt: TGTGCCAGCAGCTTAGCTGCAGGGTCCACCGGGGAGCTGTTTTTT
cdr3_aa: CASSLAAGSTGELFF
clone_size: many
v_call: TRBV11-2
j_call: TRBJ2-2
d_call: .

cdr3_nt: TGTGCCAGCAACCGGGACAGGGATAACATTCAGTACTTC
cdr3_aa: CASNRDRDNIQYF
clone_size: .
v_call: TRBV6-2/TRBV6-3
j_call: TRBJ2-4
d_call: TRBD1

cdr3_nt: TGCAGCGTTGAAGCGGGAGGCCATTTAACCGGGGAGCTGTTTTTT
cdr3_aa: CSVEAGGHLTGELFF
clone_size: few
v_call: TRBV29-1
j_call: TRBJ2-2
d_call: TRBD2

cdr3_nt: TGTGCCAGCAGTTTGGGGGGCCCGAGCTCTGGAAACACCATATATTTT
cdr3_aa: CASSLGGPSSGNTIYF
clone_size: .
v_call: TRBV28
j_call: TRBJ1-3
d_call: .

cdr3_nt: TGTGCCAGCAGTTACTCACCCGGTCGGGCAGGGGTACAGCCCCAGCATTTT
cdr3_aa: CASSYSPGRAGVQPQHF
clone_size: many
v_call: TRBV6-2/TRBV6-3
j_call: TRBJ1-5
d_call: .

cdr3_nt: TGTGCCAGCAGTTCACACCCAAATCAGCCCCAGCATTTT
cdr3_aa: CASSSHPNQPQHF
clone_size: .
v_call: TRBV27
j_call: TRBJ1-5
d_call: .

cdr3_nt: TGTGCCAGCAGAACCGGGACTAGTGGAACCGGGGAGCTGTTTTTT
cdr3_aa: CASRTGTSGTGELFF
clone_size: .
v_call: TRBV7-6
j_call: TRBJ2-2
d_call: TRBD2

cdr3_nt: TGTGCCTGGAGCAAACAGGGGGCAGGATCACCCCTCCACTTT
cdr3_aa: CAWSKQGAGSPLHF
clone_size: many
v_call: TRBV30
j_call: TRBJ1-6
d_call: TRBD1

cdr3_nt: TGTGCCAGCAGCGTTGGGACGGGCATGAACACTGAAGCTTTCTTT
cdr3_aa: CASSVGTGMNTEAFF
clone_size: .
v_call: TRBV9
j_call: TRBJ1-1
d_call: .

cdr3_nt: TGCAGCGTTGAAGTTCGGGGAACTGGGGCCAACGTCCTGACTTTC
cdr3_aa: CSVEVRGTGANVLTF
clone_size: .
v_call: TRBV29-1
j_call: TRBJ2-6
d_call: .

cdr3_nt: TGTGCCAGCAGTTATCCGCAAGGACAGGGGGCTCGAAGCTATGGCTACACCTTC
cdr3_aa: CASSYPQGQGARSYGYTF
clone_size: few
v_call: TRBV6-5
j_call: TRBJ1-2
d_call: TRBD1

cdr3_nt: TGCGCCAGCAGTGGGGGGACAGGAATAACTGAAGCTTTCTTT
cdr3_aa: CASSGGTGITEAFF
clone_size: many
v_call: TRBV10-2
j_call: TRBJ1-1
d_call: TRBD1